Listed below are T cell receptor beta chains from one sample, sequenced in a study of OX40 agonist ivuxolimab in advanced cancers. The assay was immunoSEQ multiplex PCR, and TCRdb's table has in-frame clones only and misses some. The sample contains 150,000 to 170,000 clones, roughly 94% of which appear only once. This specimen consisted of CD4+ or CD8+ T cells sorted from blood, obtained in a trial of the OX40 agonist ivuxolimab. The receptors were gathered from an adult with an advanced solid tumor such as melanoma, head and neck, liver or kidney cancer. Each CDR3 is given with its conserved first and last residue. The order of the fields is D gene, clone size, J gene, V gene, CDR3 DNA, CDR3 protein. The D gene is left open where the match is weak. Expanded clones are given a class, and other clones once, few, many or no size at all.

d_call: -; clone_size: -; j_call: TRBJ1-4; v_call: TRBV5-1; cdr3_nt: TGCGCCAGCAGCCTTACCCCAGGGACCTCTTATGAAAAACTGTTTTTT; cdr3_aa: CASSLTPGTSYEKLFF
d_call: TRBD1; clone_size: once; j_call: TRBJ2-7; v_call: TRBV19; cdr3_nt: TGTGCCAGTAGTCAACAGGGGGCCTCCTTGGAGCAGTACTTC; cdr3_aa: CASSQQGASLEQYF
d_call: -; clone_size: -; j_call: TRBJ2-2; v_call: TRBV4-3; cdr3_nt: TGCGCCAGCAGCCAAGCGGACAGTCATGTACGCGGGGAGCTGTTTTTT; cdr3_aa: CASSQADSHVRGELFF
d_call: TRBD1; clone_size: few; j_call: TRBJ2-7; v_call: TRBV29-1; cdr3_nt: TGCAGCGTTCCGGGACAGGGGGCCTACGAGCAGTACTTC; cdr3_aa: CSVPGQGAYEQYF
d_call: -; clone_size: -; j_call: TRBJ1-1; v_call: TRBV25-1; cdr3_nt: TGTGCCAGCAGTGAAGGGGGTACGGCCGCTGAAGCTTTCTTT; cdr3_aa: CASSEGGTAAEAFF
d_call: TRBD1; clone_size: -; j_call: TRBJ1-4; v_call: TRBV5-1; cdr3_nt: TGCGCCAGCAGCTTTAACAGGGGTGGCGAAAAACTGTTTTTT; cdr3_aa: CASSFNRGGEKLFF
d_call: -; clone_size: -; j_call: TRBJ1-2; v_call: TRBV27; cdr3_nt: TGTGCCAGAGCCGCCCTGGGAGGTGGGGGCATATATCCCTTCTATGGCTACACCTTC; cdr3_aa: CARAALGGGGIYPFYGYTF
d_call: -; clone_size: -; j_call: TRBJ1-1; v_call: TRBV5-1; cdr3_nt: TGCGCCAGCAGCTTAGGCGTTCGTGGCACTGAAGCTTTCTTT; cdr3_aa: CASSLGVRGTEAFF
d_call: -; clone_size: -; j_call: TRBJ2-7; v_call: TRBV4-3; cdr3_nt: TGCGCCAGCAGCTCGGAGAGCTACGAGCAGTACTTC; cdr3_aa: CASSSESYEQYF
d_call: TRBD1; clone_size: -; j_call: TRBJ2-5; v_call: TRBV5-1; cdr3_nt: TGCGCCACCGGGACAGGGGAAGGAGAGACCCAGTACTTC; cdr3_aa: CATGTGEGETQYF
d_call: -; clone_size: -; j_call: TRBJ2-3; v_call: TRBV7-3; cdr3_nt: TGTGCCAGCTCGACGGGCAGCACAGATACGCAGTATTTT; cdr3_aa: CASSTGSTDTQYF
d_call: -; clone_size: once; j_call: TRBJ1-2; v_call: TRBV6-5; cdr3_nt: TGTGCCAGCAGTGACGGGGGGAGCTACACCTTC; cdr3_aa: CASSDGGSYTF
d_call: -; clone_size: -; j_call: TRBJ2-5; v_call: TRBV7-7; cdr3_nt: TGTGCCAGCAGCCAAACGGGGGCCCAAGAGACCCAGTACTTC; cdr3_aa: CASSQTGAQETQYF
d_call: TRBD2; clone_size: few; j_call: TRBJ2-5; v_call: TRBV10-3; cdr3_nt: TGTGCCACCGCGGGACTAGCGGGAGGGGAGACCCAGTACTTC; cdr3_aa: CATAGLAGGETQYF
d_call: -; clone_size: -; j_call: TRBJ1-6; v_call: TRBV15; cdr3_nt: TGTGCCACCAGCAGAGATAAGTCGGGAAATTCACCCCTCCACTTT; cdr3_aa: CATSRDKSGNSPLHF
d_call: -; clone_size: -; j_call: TRBJ1-1; v_call: TRBV5-6; cdr3_nt: TGTGCCAGCAGCACCTCACAGGGTTGGAACACTGAAGCTTTCTTT; cdr3_aa: CASSTSQGWNTEAFF
d_call: TRBD1; clone_size: -; j_call: TRBJ1-1; v_call: TRBV10-2; cdr3_nt: TGCGCCAGCTCAGGACAGGGCGGCACTGAAGCTTTCTTT; cdr3_aa: CASSGQGGTEAFF
d_call: -; clone_size: once; j_call: TRBJ1-5; v_call: TRBV9; cdr3_nt: TGTGCCAGCAGCGCGGCCGGTCTCAATCAGCCCCAGCATTTT; cdr3_aa: CASSAAGLNQPQHF
d_call: TRBD2; clone_size: -; j_call: TRBJ2-7; v_call: TRBV19; cdr3_nt: TGTGCCAGTAGTACCGCTAGCGGGAGGAGGAGGCAGTACTTC; cdr3_aa: CASSTASGRRRQYF
d_call: -; clone_size: -; j_call: TRBJ2-7; v_call: TRBV7-8; cdr3_nt: TGTGCCAGCAGCCCTACCATTAGGTCTGCGCTCTACGAGCAGTACTTC; cdr3_aa: CASSPTIRSALYEQYF
d_call: TRBD2; clone_size: -; j_call: TRBJ2-3; v_call: TRBV28; cdr3_nt: TGTGCCAGCAGTTTAATAGGACTAGCGGCCAGCACAGATACGCAGTATTTT; cdr3_aa: CASSLIGLAASTDTQYF
d_call: TRBD2; clone_size: -; j_call: TRBJ2-3; v_call: TRBV10-2; cdr3_nt: TGCGCCAGCAGGCTGTTTAGCGGGGGGCCGAGCACAGATACGCAGTATTTT; cdr3_aa: CASRLFSGGPSTDTQYF
d_call: -; clone_size: -; j_call: TRBJ1-2; v_call: TRBV11-2; cdr3_nt: TGTGCCAGCAGCACTTTACAGGGAAACTATGGCTACACCTTC; cdr3_aa: CASSTLQGNYGYTF
d_call: -; clone_size: -; j_call: TRBJ2-4; v_call: TRBV11-2; cdr3_nt: TGTGCCAGCAGCCCGGGAGTAAAAACGGCCAAAAACATTCAGTACTTC; cdr3_aa: CASSPGVKTAKNIQYF
d_call: TRBD1; clone_size: -; j_call: TRBJ2-1; v_call: TRBV9; cdr3_nt: TGTGCCAGCAGCGTAGTGGGGACAGGGGTCCCCAATGAGCAGTTCTTC; cdr3_aa: CASSVVGTGVPNEQFF
d_call: TRBD2; clone_size: -; j_call: TRBJ2-1; v_call: TRBV15; cdr3_nt: TGTGCCACCAGCAAACTAGCGGGGGGGCCCAATGAGCAGTTCTTC; cdr3_aa: CATSKLAGGPNEQFF
d_call: -; clone_size: -; j_call: TRBJ2-3; v_call: TRBV7-9; cdr3_nt: TGTGCCAGCAGCTTAGGTGAGGCGAATACGCAGTATTTT; cdr3_aa: CASSLGEANTQYF
d_call: -; clone_size: -; j_call: TRBJ2-3; v_call: TRBV27; cdr3_nt: TGTGCCAGCAGTTACCGGGACTTAGATACGCAGTATTTT; cdr3_aa: CASSYRDLDTQYF
d_call: -; clone_size: -; j_call: TRBJ1-6; v_call: TRBV7-8; cdr3_nt: TGTGCCAGCAGCTTTCGCTCCTATAATTCACCCCTCCACTTT; cdr3_aa: CASSFRSYNSPLHF
d_call: TRBD1; clone_size: -; j_call: TRBJ2-3; v_call: TRBV5-1; cdr3_nt: TGCGCCAGCAGCCCAGGGGGCGGCACAGATACGCAGTATTTT; cdr3_aa: CASSPGGGTDTQYF
d_call: -; clone_size: -; j_call: TRBJ1-2; v_call: TRBV19; cdr3_nt: TGTGCCAGTAGTATCGAGAAAGGATATGGCTACACCTTC; cdr3_aa: CASSIEKGYGYTF
d_call: -; clone_size: few; j_call: TRBJ2-5; v_call: TRBV18; cdr3_nt: TGTGCCAGCTCACCAGGGGTTAGAGAGACCCAGTACTTC; cdr3_aa: CASSPGVRETQYF
d_call: -; clone_size: -; j_call: TRBJ1-2; v_call: TRBV19; cdr3_nt: TGTGCCAGTAGTTCCCAGGGTACTGGCTATGGCTACACCTTC; cdr3_aa: CASSSQGTGYGYTF
d_call: TRBD2; clone_size: -; j_call: TRBJ2-1; v_call: TRBV28; cdr3_nt: TGTGCCAGCAGTTCCGGACTAGCGGGAAGGAAGAGGGATGAGCAGTTCTTC; cdr3_aa: CASSSGLAGRKRDEQFF
d_call: -; clone_size: -; j_call: TRBJ2-7; v_call: TRBV28; cdr3_nt: TGTGCCAGCAGTTTAGACGGTATGGAGGCGGGGGAGCAGTACTTC; cdr3_aa: CASSLDGMEAGEQYF
d_call: -; clone_size: once; j_call: TRBJ2-3; v_call: TRBV27; cdr3_nt: TGTGCCAGCAGTCAGAGACTGACAGATACGCAGTATTTT; cdr3_aa: CASSQRLTDTQYF
d_call: TRBD1; clone_size: -; j_call: TRBJ1-4; v_call: TRBV27; cdr3_nt: TGTGCCAGCAGTTCGACAGGGAATAAACTGTTTTTT; cdr3_aa: CASSSTGNKLFF
d_call: TRBD2; clone_size: -; j_call: TRBJ2-1; v_call: TRBV28; cdr3_nt: TGTGCCATTGGGGGGCGGGAGGCCGATCTCTCCTACAATGAGCAGTTCTTC; cdr3_aa: CAIGGREADLSYNEQFF
d_call: -; clone_size: -; j_call: TRBJ2-1; v_call: TRBV9; cdr3_nt: TGTGCCAGCAGCGTAGGACAGGCCAACTCCTACAATGAGCAGTTCTTC; cdr3_aa: CASSVGQANSYNEQFF
d_call: TRBD2; clone_size: -; j_call: TRBJ2-3; v_call: TRBV9; cdr3_nt: TGTGCCAGCAGCTCCGACGGGGGGGGCAGGGAGGCAGATACGCAGTATTTT; cdr3_aa: CASSSDGGGREADTQYF
d_call: -; clone_size: -; j_call: TRBJ1-4; v_call: TRBV4-3; cdr3_nt: TGCGCCAGCAGCCGGGGGGCGAAGAGAACTAATGAAAAACTGTTTTTT; cdr3_aa: CASSRGAKRTNEKLFF
d_call: -; clone_size: -; j_call: TRBJ2-2; v_call: TRBV5-1; cdr3_nt: TGCGCCAGCAGCTCGTGGTCCACCGGGGAGCTGTTTTTT; cdr3_aa: CASSSWSTGELFF
d_call: -; clone_size: -; j_call: TRBJ2-1; v_call: TRBV6-4; cdr3_nt: TGTGCCAGCAGGGGGGGGCGGGAGCAGTTCTTC; cdr3_aa: CASRGGREQFF
d_call: -; clone_size: -; j_call: TRBJ2-7; v_call: TRBV6-5; cdr3_nt: TGTGCCAGCAGTTACGCGACAGCTCAGACCTACGAGCAGTACTTC; cdr3_aa: CASSYATAQTYEQYF
d_call: TRBD2; clone_size: once; j_call: TRBJ2-7; v_call: TRBV29-1; cdr3_nt: TGCAGCGTTGAAGATTTAGCGGGGTCCTACGAGCAGTACTTC; cdr3_aa: CSVEDLAGSYEQYF
d_call: -; clone_size: -; j_call: TRBJ2-7; v_call: TRBV7-9; cdr3_nt: TGTGCCAGCACCCAGGGCGCCTCGGGGGACGAGCAGTACTTC; cdr3_aa: CASTQGASGDEQYF
d_call: -; clone_size: -; j_call: TRBJ2-1; v_call: TRBV18; cdr3_nt: TGTGCCAGCTCCCCTACTAGGGTCGATGAGCAGTTCTTC; cdr3_aa: CASSPTRVDEQFF
d_call: -; clone_size: -; j_call: TRBJ2-1; v_call: TRBV9; cdr3_nt: TGTGCCAGCAGCGTAGCCTCGTGGCGTGAGCAGTTCTTC; cdr3_aa: CASSVASWREQFF
d_call: TRBD1; clone_size: -; j_call: TRBJ2-7; v_call: TRBV28; cdr3_nt: TGTGCCAGCAGTTTCGGGACAGGGGCTGGCGAGCAGTACTTC; cdr3_aa: CASSFGTGAGEQYF
d_call: -; clone_size: -; j_call: TRBJ2-7; v_call: TRBV7-2; cdr3_nt: TGTGCCAGCAGACGACCCCCCGCGGGGACCGTCTATTTC; cdr3_aa: CASRRPPAGTVYF
d_call: -; clone_size: -; j_call: TRBJ1-2; v_call: TRBV6-1; cdr3_nt: TGTGCCAGCAGGGAGTATGGCTACACCTTC; cdr3_aa: CASREYGYTF
d_call: -; clone_size: -; j_call: TRBJ2-1; v_call: TRBV5-6; cdr3_nt: TGTGCCAGCAGCTTCGTACTCTACCACTACAATGAGCAGTTCTTC; cdr3_aa: CASSFVLYHYNEQFF
d_call: TRBD1; clone_size: -; j_call: TRBJ1-3; v_call: TRBV25-1; cdr3_nt: TGTGCCAGCAGAAGACAGGGGGCCACCTCTGGAAACACCATATATTTT; cdr3_aa: CASRRQGATSGNTIYF